Below are 20 T cell receptor beta chains sequenced from a single sample in a study of PD-1 blockade in classical Hodgkin lymphoma. Regarding time point: cycle 4 day 1 (C4D1), after more than 5 weeks of nivolumab. In every patient, relapse followed autologous stem cell transplantation, while exposure to brentuximab vedotin differed. The protocol was immunoSEQ multiplex PCR, while the TCRdb copy is restricted to in-frame clones and leaves out a portion. The repertoire holds some 25,000 clones, with around 68% as singletons. This specimen consisted of peripheral blood mononuclear cells (PBMCs), obtained before the fourth cycle of nivolumab. The receptors derive from a human donor with classical Hodgkin lymphoma.

This clone is a singleton in its sample. The rearrangement uses TRBV6-6 and TRBJ2-2, with D unclear. Germline V lookup: CDR1 MNHNY, CDR2 SVGAGI (reference sequence). V shed 4 bases and J shed 2 bases, with 2 bases lying between them. This CDR3 region has 12 residues. CDR3 residues: CASSFNTGELFF. For the CDR3, the DNA is TGTGCCAGCAGTTTTAACACCGGGGAGCTGTTTTTT.

The chain links TRBV30 to TRBJ2-7; no definite D call. Germline V gene sequence: CDR1 GTSNPN, CDR2 SVGIG (reference sequence). The CDR3 runs to 11 residues. V was pared by 2 bases and J by 6 bases, with 8 bases between. The CDR3 here is CAWSRASEQYF. The DNA for the CDR3 is TGTGCCTGGAGTAGAGCGTCCGAGCAGTACTTC. Full variable domain (remainder filled in from reference TRBV30 and TRBJ2-7): SQTIHQWPATLVQPVGSPLSLECTVEGTSNPNLYWYRQAAGRGLQLLFYSVGIGQISSEVPQNLSASRPQDRQFILSSKKLLLSDSGFYLCAWSRASEQYFGPGTRLTVT.

V is TRBV6-6 and J is TRBJ2-3, with 11 bases fitting TRBD2. Losses at the gene ends were 5 bases for V and 14 bases for J; bases not matched to a gene: 9. CDR1 is MNHNY, CDR2 SVGAGI, per germline (reference sequence). The CDR3 contains 13 residues. The CDR3 spells CASSPSLAGVRYF. CDR3 nucleotide sequence: TGTGCCAGCAGTCCTTCACTAGCGGGGGTCCGGTATTTT.

V gene TRBV29-1 combines with J gene TRBJ2-3; no firm D call. V lost 1 base, J lost 3 bases, and 23 bases lay in between. Germline V lookup: CDR1 SQVTM, CDR2 ANQGSEA. The CDR3 consists of 18 residues. DNA for the CDR3: TGCAGCGTTGAAGGGGTTTGGGAAAACTATAGGCTAACAGATACGCAGTATTTT. This gives the protein CSVEGVWENYRLTDTQYF.

V usage is TRBV7-9 and J usage is TRBJ1-6; possibly TRBD1 for D (5 bases). The CDR3 contains 15 residues. Germline loops: CDR1 SEHNR, CDR2 FQNEAQ (reference sequence). In DNA, the CDR3 is TGTGCAGTCCCAGGGAGGAGCTCCTATAATTCACCCCTCCACTTT. This sequence encodes CAVPGRSSYNSPLHF.

The V gene is TRBV11-2, the J gene TRBJ2-1; 7 nucleotides line up with TRBD1. CDR3 size: 14 residues. Germline CDR1 and CDR2: SGHAT and FQNNGV. The V and J ends lost 5 bases and 9 bases, in that order; junction bases with no gene match: 10. The CDR3 coding sequence is TGTGCCAGCAGCACCCGACAGGGCTGGGGTGAGCAGTTCTTC. This gives the protein CASSTRQGWGEQFF.

The chain combines TRBV4-2 with TRBJ2-5, with unresolved D. The germline V gene has CDR1 LGHNA and CDR2 YNFKEQ. The CDR3 is 11 residues long. V was clipped by 4 bases and J by 8 bases, with 8 bases between them. In DNA, the CDR3 is TGTGCCAGCAGCCTTTCTGGTACCCAGTACTTC. It codes for CASSLSGTQYF.

The chain employs TRBV21-1 and TRBJ2-7; the table gives TRBD1 as D, unverified against the DNA. TRBV21-1 is listed as a pseudogene. The CDR3 has 17 residues. The CDR3 here is CASPRRDRGESSYEQYF. CDR3 coding DNA: TGTGCCAGTCCCCGCCGGGACAGGGGCGAGAGCTCCTACGAGCAGTACTTC.

The chain is built from TRBV11-3 and TRBJ2-6, with 8 bases matching TRBD1. The V gene's germline CDR1 is SGHNT and CDR2 YENEEA. J gave up 0 bases and V 5 bases, and 6 bases lay outside the gene matches. This CDR3 comprises 17 residues. The CDR3 sequence is CASSQGQALSGANVLTF. The CDR3 DNA reads as TGTGCCAGCAGCCAGGGACAGGCCCTCTCTGGGGCCAACGTCCTGACTTTC.

The chain joins TRBV2 to TRBJ1-6, with unresolved D. Germline CDR1 and CDR2: SNHLY and FYNNEI. V was pared by 2 bases and J by 6 bases, with 14 bases between. The CDR3 runs to 16 residues. In DNA, the CDR3 is TGTGCCAGCAGTGAACGTGCTATCCCCGGTAATTCACCCCTCCACTTT. Encoded protein: CASSERAIPGNSPLHF.

This sequence joins TRBV4-1 and TRBJ1-5, with TRBD1 matching over 8 bases. The CDR3 has 17 amino acids. J was trimmed by 6 bases and V by 1 base; bases with no gene match: 11. Looked up from germline, CDR1 is MGHRA and CDR2 is YSYEKL. CDR3 region: CASSQVVGRGRSQPQHF. Written as DNA, the CDR3 is TGCGCCAGCAGCCAAGTCGTGGGCAGGGGGCGAAGTCAGCCCCAGCATTTT.

This chain uses TRBV6-5 with TRBJ2-1; TRBD2 matches 7 bases. V trimming: 3 bases; J trimming: 5 bases; junction bases outside the gene matches: 7. The germline gives CDR1 MNHEY, CDR2 SVGAGI. The CDR3 is 15 amino acids. CDR3 loop: CASSYGSSGHNEQFF. As DNA, the CDR3 is TGTGCCAGCAGTTATGGTTCTAGCGGTCACAATGAGCAGTTCTTC.

V gene TRBV28 combines with J gene TRBJ1-2; 8 nucleotides agree with TRBD1. The CDR3 contains 13 residues. Trimming at V came to 7 bases and at J to 8 bases, leaving 9 bases not matched to a gene. Germline-derived CDR1 and CDR2 are MDHEN and SYDVKM. This chain's CDR3 is CASKHRTGIGYTF. CDR3 DNA sequence: TGTGCCAGCAAACACCGGACAGGGATCGGCTACACCTTC.

The chain couples TRBV28 to TRBJ1-2; D call uncertain. CDR3 length: 12 residues. The V gene lost 6 bases and the J gene lost 8 bases, with 13 bases spanning the gap. Germline lookup yields CDR1 MDHEN and CDR2 SYDVKM. The CDR3 loop is CASSPIPVGYTF. The CDR3 nucleotides read TGTGCCAGCAGCCCTATCCCGGTCGGCTACACCTTC.

This clone was counted a few times. The chain combines TRBV6-5 with TRBJ1-1; D may be TRBD1 (6 bases). The CDR3 extends over 14 amino acids. Trimming removed 5 bases at V and 4 bases at J, with 14 bases between. The V gene's germline CDR1 is MNHEY and CDR2 SVGAGI. The CDR3 is CASSATGRGTEAFF. The CDR3 bases are TGTGCCAGCAGTGCCACAGGGAGAGGCACTGAAGCTTTCTTT.

This clone was picked up one time. This chain links TRBV9 with TRBJ2-3, with 14 positions matching TRBD2. This CDR3 has 17 residues. Unmatched junction bases numbered 9, after V lost 7 bases and J lost 2 bases. The germline V gene has CDR1 SGDLS and CDR2 YYNGEE. The CDR3: CASGLGTSGGNTDTQYF. DNA of the CDR3: TGTGCCAGCGGGCTAGGGACTAGCGGGGGAAACACAGATACGCAGTATTTT.

This clone has a count of ten or more. The CDR3 sequence: CASSEEGQRNSPLHF. The CDR3 region has the DNA TGTGCCAGCAGCGAAGAAGGACAGCGAAATTCACCCCTCCACTTT. This chain links TRBV9 with TRBJ1-6; D might be TRBD1 (6 bases). This CDR3 has 15 residues. V was shortened by 3 bases and J by 7 bases, with 14 bases between the two germline ends. Germline CDR1 reads SGDLS; CDR2 reads YYNGEE.

The rearrangement uses TRBV2 and TRBJ1-2; D gene ambiguous. The CDR3 spans 13 residues. The germline CDR1 and CDR2 sequences are SNHLY and FYNNEI. Trimming pared 6 bases from V and 2 bases from J, leaving 10 bases between. The CDR3: CASRAGLNYGYTF. The CDR3 region has the DNA TGTGCCAGCAGGGCAGGACTAAACTATGGCTACACCTTC.

The rearrangement uses TRBV7-1 and TRBJ1-1, with a tentative D call TRBD1 (6 bases). TRBV7-1 is marked as an open reading frame, function uncertain. Trimming stripped 5 bases from V and 6 bases from J, with 13 bases between. This CDR3 contains 13 residues. CDR3 nucleotides: TGTGCCAGCAGCCCTGGGGGCATCTCTGAAGCTTTCTTT. Amino acid sequence: CASSPGGISEAFF.

The DNA for the CDR3 is TGTGCCAGCAGTTTATACTCTGGGGCCAACGTCCTGACTTTC. Its translation is CASSLYSGANVLTF. The chain links TRBV27 to TRBJ2-6; D gene uncertain. Per the germline V gene, CDR1 is MNHEY and CDR2 is SMNVEV (reference sequence). Trimming took 1 base from V and 0 from J, leaving 1 base between them. The CDR3 sequence is 14 residues long.